This T cell receptor (beta chain) was retrieved from a study of T cell repertoires in cytomegalovirus infection (dated by TCRdb to about 2019). With regard to the full study: Peptide stimulations targeted recently identified HLA-C-restricted CMV epitopes, whose presentation resists viral immunomodulation, together with well-studied HLA-B-restricted epitopes. Because public TCR beta signatures pointed to carriage of CMV infection together with the matching HLA type, the HLA type of each donor mattered for the analysis.

Read against the paper, the sample's treatment or condition label means: in vitro stimulation with specific CMV peptide epitopes to enrich CMV-specific T cells. The study at large found these results: Cumulative frequency of public TCR beta family members discriminated carriers of CMV infection plus the relevant HLA type in this cohort and an independent approximately 370-donor cohort. In the ex vivo response, HLA-C-restricted CMV-specific TCR beta clonotypes were dominant, and in two of eight donors the single most frequent clonotype came from this HLA-C-restricted group.

This clonotype has more than one count but fewer than ten. Its specific antigen is unknown. Per-base quality was not reported, and no clone a single base away is much larger than it. V is cut by 5 bases and J by 6 bases, and the space between the germline ends is 22 bases. The germline V gene (reference sequence) provides CDR1 SGHAT and CDR2 FQDESV. The CDR3 runs 16 amino acids, cysteine and phenylalanine included. The kept DNA is CDR3 alone, 48 bases in frame from the first base. Instrument on record: Illumina HiSeq 1500. Using fastp at Q25 and MiXCR, TCRdb reprocessed the public reads and kept productive beta chains. Entries that share a CDR3 protein sequence are merged under the most common genes and DNA. The sample includes some 900,000 distinct CDR3 sequences, with 32% observed a single time. The top ten hold approximately 13% of the sample.

The receptor comes from a human donor in good health (CMV status not recorded). Some clones in this sample may be carry-over from other donors' samples. The chain was built from TRBV11-1 and TRBJ1-2; the D gene is possibly TRBD1, with 5 bases matching. Sequenced material: cultured CD8+ T cells from PBMCs, taken from culture after CMV antigen stimulation. The DNA reads TGTGCCAGCAGCGCAGATGGGGAGCGAGGGGCCCATGGCTACACCTTC. Its amino acids are CASSADGERGAHGYTF.